Listed below are T cell receptor beta chains from one sample, sequenced in a study of graft-versus-host responses after intestinal transplantation. Clones were read by immunoSEQ multiplex PCR, and TCRdb kept only the in-frame ones, dropping some. The data hold more than 20,000 clones, with less than 90% observed a single time. Source: PBMCs, taken 27 to 29 days after intestinal transplant. Source of these receptors: a human patient who received an intestinal transplant, so some T cells may come from the graft donor. CDR3s include the opening cysteine and the closing phenylalanine or tryptophan. The order of the fields is D gene, clone size, J gene, V gene, CDR3 protein, CDR3 DNA. D genes are given only for firm matches. Not all rows give a size; the values are once, few, many and, for expanded clones, a class.

>.|.|TRBJ1-3|TRBV19
CASSLTDARNTIYF
TGTGCCAGTAGTTTGACTGACGCTCGAAACACCATATATTTT
>.|few|TRBJ1-2|TRBV5-3
CARSRGWDCGYTF
TGTGCCAGAAGTCGGGGATGGGACTGCGGCTACACCTTC
>.|.|TRBJ2-7|TRBV10-2
CASSVPGHKYEQYF
TGCGCCAGCAGTGTGCCGGGACACAAGTACGAGCAGTACTTC
>.|.|TRBJ1-6|TRBV6-4
CASRNHRETSPLHF
TGTGCCAGCAGGAACCACAGGGAAACCTCACCCCTCCACTTT
>TRBD2|.|TRBJ2-7|TRBV27
CASSWGTSGSEQYF
TGTGCCAGCAGTTGGGGGACTAGCGGGAGCGAGCAGTACTTC
>.|.|TRBJ1-5|TRBV2
CASSGRPSNQPQHF
TGTGCCAGCAGTGGACGGCCTAGCAATCAGCCCCAGCATTTT
>TRBD1|.|TRBJ2-2|TRBV7-2
CASSLMTGKYTGELFF
TGTGCCAGCAGCTTAATGACAGGGAAATACACCGGGGAGCTGTTTTTT
>.|.|TRBJ1-5|TRBV6-1
CASSHNQPQHF
TGTGCCAGCAGCCATAATCAGCCCCAGCATTTT
>.|.|TRBJ2-7|TRBV4-1
CASSQGTPYEQYF
TGCGCCAGCAGCCAAGGGACTCCCTACGAGCAGTACTTC
>.|.|TRBJ2-2|TRBV5-5
CASSPSTGELFF
TGTGCCAGCAGCCCTTCCACCGGGGAGCTGTTTTTT
>.|.|TRBJ2-1|TRBV27
CASSGNNEQFF
TGTGCCAGCAGTGGAAACAATGAGCAGTTCTTC
>.|.|TRBJ1-2|TRBV6-9
CASSGQGNYGYTF
TGTGCCAGCAGCGGCCAGGGGAACTATGGCTACACCTTC
>.|.|TRBJ1-2|TRBV7-9
CASSFKRFNYGYTF
TGTGCCAGCAGCTTCAAGCGGTTTAACTATGGCTACACCTTC
>.|.|TRBJ2-5|TRBV5-1
CASSGDGRETQYF
TGCGCCAGCAGCGGGGACGGCCGAGAGACCCAGTACTTC
>TRBD2|once|TRBJ2-1|TRBV4-1
CASNSGGSNEQFF
TGCGCCAGTAACAGCGGGGGGAGCAATGAGCAGTTCTTC
>.|.|TRBJ1-3|TRBV19
CASNPGRILSGNTIYF
TGTGCCAGTAATCCGGGACGGATCCTCTCTGGAAACACCATATATTTT
>TRBD2|.|TRBJ2-7|TRBV6-5
CASSGLAGGDEQYF
TGTGCCAGCAGTGGACTAGCGGGAGGGGACGAGCAGTACTTC
>TRBD1|.|TRBJ1-2|TRBV2
CASRYRGDYGYTF
TGTGCCAGCAGGTACAGGGGGGACTATGGCTACACCTTC
>.|.|TRBJ1-5|TRBV10-2
CASSIRLPYSNQPQHF
TGCGCCAGCAGTATCAGACTACCCTATAGCAATCAGCCCCAGCATTTT
>.|few|TRBJ2-7|TRBV27
CASSLGLDHYEQYF
TGTGCCAGCAGCCTAGGATTAGATCACTACGAGCAGTACTTC
>TRBD1|few|TRBJ1-4|TRBV27
CASSTGQGWREKLFF
TGTGCCAGCAGTACCGGACAGGGGTGGCGTGAAAAACTGTTTTTT
>.|once|TRBJ2-5|TRBV11-3
CASSLGFLETQYF
TGTGCCAGCAGCTTAGGGTTTCTAGAGACCCAGTACTTC
>.|.|TRBJ1-1|TRBV6-4
CASRQDRANTEAFF
TGTGCCAGCAGACAAGACAGAGCGAACACTGAAGCTTTCTTT
>.|.|TRBJ1-3|TRBV5-1
CASSLGGLGNTIYF
TGCGCCAGCAGCTTGGGGGGGCTCGGAAACACCATATATTTT
>TRBD1|.|TRBJ1-2|TRBV14
CASSQGTGYGYTF
TGTGCCAGCAGCCAAGGGACAGGGTATGGCTACACCTTC
>.|.|TRBJ2-3|TRBV4-1
CASSRGQYTDTQYF
TGCGCCAGCAGCCGAGGACAGTACACAGATACGCAGTATTTT
>.|.|TRBJ1-1|TRBV11-2
CASSFENTEAFF
TGTGCCAGCAGCTTCGAGAACACTGAAGCTTTCTTT
>.|.|TRBJ2-3|TRBV5-6
CASSLETGASTDTQYF
TGTGCCAGCAGCTTGGAGACAGGTGCTAGCACAGATACGCAGTATTTT
>TRBD1|.|TRBJ1-2|TRBV5-6
CASSLVGQGLDGYTF
TGTGCCAGCAGCTTGGTGGGACAGGGTTTGGATGGCTACACCTTC
>TRBD2|.|TRBJ2-3|TRBV7-9
CASSSNLAGATDTQYF
TGTGCCAGCAGCTCCAACCTAGCGGGAGCCACAGATACGCAGTATTTT
>.|.|TRBJ2-1|TRBV15
CATSRERDEQFF
TGTGCCACCAGCAGAGAAAGGGACGAGCAGTTCTTC
>.|.|TRBJ1-2|TRBV6-6
CASSYAARGDYGYTF
TGTGCCAGCAGTTACGCTGCCAGGGGAGACTATGGCTACACCTTC
>.|.|TRBJ2-3|TRBV6-5
CASSSNRPARDTQYF
TGTGCCAGCAGTTCGAACAGGCCCGCCAGGGATACGCAGTATTTT
>.|.|TRBJ2-1|TRBV6-5
CASSALGISRDEQFF
TGTGCCAGCAGTGCCCTTGGGATCTCCCGGGATGAGCAGTTCTTC
>.|.|TRBJ1-2|TRBV6-6
CASSYGTGLSGEGYTF
TGTGCCAGCAGTTACGGTACCGGTTTATCCGGGGAGGGCTACACCTTC
>.|.|TRBJ1-6|TRBV7-9
CASSFGGGNSPLHF
TGTGCCAGCAGCTTTGGAGGAGGCAATTCACCCCTCCACTTT
>TRBD1|.|TRBJ2-7|TRBV6-5
CASTTGPYYEQYF
TGTGCCAGCACGACAGGGCCTTACTACGAGCAGTACTTC
>TRBD2|few|TRBJ2-7|TRBV27
CASKFSGMGEQYF
TGTGCCAGCAAATTTAGCGGGATGGGGGAGCAGTACTTC
>.|.|TRBJ2-5|TRBV6-5
CASSPAGPRVQYF
TGTGCCAGCAGCCCCGCGGGGCCTCGGGTCCAGTACTTC
>.|.|TRBJ2-5|TRBV25-1
CASSSTGTATQYF
TGTGCCAGCAGTTCTACAGGGACGGCGACCCAGTACTTC
>.|.|TRBJ2-1|TRBV29-1
CSVAGRLHGNEQFF
TGCAGCGTTGCGGGTCGCCTCCATGGCAATGAGCAGTTCTTC
>TRBD1|.|TRBJ1-1|TRBV28
CASSLVGSYSHPTGGSTEAFF
TGTGCCAGCAGTCTCGTAGGATCCTACTCTCATCCGACAGGGGGTAGCACTGAAGCTTTCTTT